The clone carrying this TCR beta chain was seen many times. What it recognizes is unknown. These data are taken from a study of identical twins. Findings and caveats of the study: Not following the same donors, the study drew its conclusions from cross-sectional statistical analysis. Twin-shared out-of-frame alpha sequences were enriched for low generation probability.

TCRdb re-derived calls from the 5' RACE reads in MiXCR, one entry per CDR3 protein. The sample lists 650,000 to 750,000 distinct CDR3 sequences; 20% to 25% were seen once. This sample also belongs to another study, concerning T cells expressing NK-cell markers.

Source material: PBMCs. This TCR was recovered from a woman between 18 and 29 years old in good health.

CDR3: CSARVTGEQYF. The CDR3, as DNA: TGCAGTGCTAGAGTTACAGGCGAGCAGTACTTC. The chain has TRBV20-1 and TRBJ2-7, with D possibly being TRBD1 (5 bases). The length of the CDR3 is 11 residues. The germline CDR1 and CDR2 sequences are DFQATT and SNEGSKA (reference sequence). V shed 1 base and J shed 6 bases, with 7 bases lying between them.